This TCR beta chain was identified during a study of CD8+ T cells in alopecia areata. Background on the study: Once tofacitinib had been taken for 6 to 18 months, 6 months off drug followed.

The sample holds a few counts of this clone. The antigen remains unidentified. Sequencing templates came from extracted RNA that was reverse transcribed into cDNA. Libraries were prepared by immunoSEQ multiplex PCR; TCRdb keeps only in-frame clonotypes and omits some of them. There are over 150,000 clones in the sample; around 63% occur only once, and about 1.7% lies in the top ten. Study-wide findings and caveats: When scalp samples are sequenced, resident alphabeta T cells of normal skin are also captured. Across lesional scalp, and particularly alopecia totalis/universalis, clonality surpassed that of normal scalp.

This TCR was sampled from a human donor with alopecia areata. Sequenced here: CD4+ T cells sorted from blood, sampled at week 0.

The CDR3, as DNA: TGTGCCAGCAGCTTGGGACAGGGGGCGCAGGATGAGCAGTTCTTC. It specifies CASSLGQGAQDEQFF. This sequence joins TRBV11-2 and TRBJ2-1, with 12 bases that match TRBD1. This CDR3 is built from 15 residues. J was trimmed by 8 bases and V by 3 bases; bases with no gene match: 5. Germline V gives CDR1 SGHAT, CDR2 FQNNGV.